Each of the 13 T cell receptor beta chains below was sequenced from the same sample in a study of T cell responses to AZD1222 COVID-19 vaccine (dated by TCRdb to about 2021). The library came from the immunoSEQ multiplex PCR assay. Held by TCRdb, this immuneACCESS table contains in-frame sequences only and omits some clones. Under half of the omission traces to an unresolved V gene where checked; the cause of the rest is unknown. This sample holds about 99,000 clones; more than 80% were observed only once. 10% to 15% of the sample rests with the top ten. The meaning of the sample's time point label: baseline before first vaccination. Source: peripheral blood, taken on day 0 of AZD1222 vaccination. These receptor sequences come from an adult in good health.

This clone was observed a few times. The CDR3 protein is CASSLLGGMNTEAFF. CDR3 bases: TGTGCCAGCAGCCTCCTGGGGGGAATGAACACTGAAGCTTTCTTT. The V gene is TRBV6-2 or TRBV6-3, the J gene TRBJ1-1; perhaps TRBD1 as D (5 bases). Trimming took off 6 bases at V and 0 bases at J, with 14 bases between the two ends. There are 15 residues in the CDR3. Germline V CDR1 and CDR2: MNHEY, SVGEGT.

This clone has a single count. The chain has TRBV2 and TRBJ1-2; D perhaps matches TRBD1 (6 bases). The CDR3 sequence is 13 residues long. Germline values: CDR1 SNHLY, CDR2 FYNNEI. V was shortened by 3 bases and J by 9 bases, with 14 bases between the two germline ends. The CDR3 is CASSEAGVDRYTF. CDR3 sequence (DNA): TGTGCCAGCAGTGAGGCAGGGGTTGATCGCTACACCTTC.

The chain is built from TRBV29-1 and TRBJ1-2, with TRBD1 matching 11 bases. Germline assignment: CDR1 SQVTM and CDR2 ANQGSEA. With V trimmed by 5 bases and J by 1 base, 3 bases remained unmatched. This CDR3 contains 14 residues. CDR3 region: CSVRTGGGNYGYTF. The CDR3 DNA reads TGCAGCGTTCGGACAGGGGGCGGTAACTATGGCTACACCTTC.

The genes are TRBV2 and TRBJ1-4, with 9 positions matching TRBD1. J gave up 5 bases and V 2 bases, and 6 bases lay outside the gene matches. The germline V gene has CDR1 SNHLY and CDR2 FYNNEI. The CDR3 length is 16 residues. The CDR3 reads CASSEFKGTGNEKLFF. Here the CDR3 DNA reads TGTGCCAGCAGTGAATTCAAAGGGACAGGGAATGAAAAACTGTTTTTT.

The gene calls are TRBV19 and TRBJ1-5; D is ambiguous. CDR1 and CDR2 (germline): LNHDA, SQIVND (reference sequence). Trimming shortened V by 4 bases and J by 4 bases, and 8 bases separated the two germline ends. The CDR3 is 13 residues long. CDR3 nucleotide sequence: TGTGCCAGTAGTACCCCGGAAAATCAGCCCCAGCATTTT. It is translated as CASSTPENQPQHF.

The CDR3 is CASSWTGSGNTIYF. DNA for the CDR3: TGTGCCAGCAGCTGGACAGGGTCTGGAAACACCATATATTTT. The chain has TRBV7-2 and TRBJ1-3, with TRBD1 matching 8 bases. CDR1 and CDR2 (germline): SGHTA, FQGNSA. The CDR3 is 14 residues long. V shed 4 bases and J 1 base; nucleotides not matched to a gene: 0.

The chain carries TRBV6-1 and TRBJ2-1; 8 bases align to TRBD2. After removal of 3 bases from V and 9 bases from J, the junction contained 13 bases not matched to a gene. Germline CDR1 MNHNS, CDR2 SASEGT. The CDR3 is 16 residues long. The CDR3 reads CASSDGLARGNIEQFF. The CDR3 nucleotides are TGTGCCAGCAGTGACGGACTAGCAAGGGGCAATATTGAGCAGTTCTTC.

This chain uses TRBV9 with TRBJ1-2; D not certain. Germline CDR1 SGDLS, CDR2 YYNGEE. The V end was cut by 4 bases, the J end by 2 bases, with 9 bases between. The CDR3 sequence is 13 residues long. The CDR3 is CASSSDGNYGYTF. For the CDR3, the DNA is TGTGCCAGCAGCTCGGACGGGAACTATGGCTACACCTTC.

This rearrangement joins TRBV5-4 to TRBJ1-2; D call uncertain. The germline CDR1 and CDR2 sequences are SGHNT and YYREEE (reference sequence). The V and J ends lost 4 bases and 7 bases respectively, with 14 bases between them. The CDR3 is 13 residues long. This chain's CDR3 is CASSRALQGGYTF. The DNA of the CDR3 is TGTGCCAGCAGCCGGGCCCTACAAGGTGGCTACACCTTC.

The V gene is TRBV5-6, the J gene TRBJ2-7, with TRBD2 identical over 11 bases. This CDR3 comprises 16 residues. With V trimmed by 3 bases and J by 0 bases, 5 bases remained unmatched. The V gene's germline CDR1 is SGHDT and CDR2 YYEEEE. This chain's CDR3 is CASSSIAGGSSYEQYF. As DNA, the CDR3 is TGTGCCAGCAGCTCGATAGCGGGAGGGAGCTCCTACGAGCAGTACTTC.

V and J are TRBV5-6 and TRBJ1-4; D is undetermined. The length of the CDR3 is 15 residues. V was shortened by 4 bases and J by 4 bases, with 14 bases between the two germline ends. CDR1 is SGHDT and CDR2 is YYEEEE in the germline V gene. The chain's CDR3 is CASSLIWAVNEKLFF. The CDR3 DNA sequence: TGTGCCAGCAGCCTCATTTGGGCGGTTAATGAAAAACTGTTTTTT.

This chain connects TRBV7-9 to TRBJ2-7; 12 nucleotides line up with TRBD2. The germline V gene encodes CDR1 SEHNR and CDR2 FQNEAQ (reference sequence). The CDR3 loop spans 18 amino acids. V dropped 0 bases and J dropped 4; count of bases not matched to a gene: 10. This CDR3 is CASSLAARLAGDRYEQYF. The CDR3 DNA follows: TGTGCCAGCAGCTTAGCGGCAAGACTAGCGGGAGATAGATACGAGCAGTACTTC.

The chain joins TRBV28 to TRBJ2-7, with D possibly matching TRBD1 (6 bases). The CDR3 contains 14 residues. V lost 4 bases and J 0 bases, leaving 10 bases between the germline ends. Germline CDR1 and CDR2: MDHEN and SYDVKM. The CDR3 here is CASSSQGISYEQYF. CDR3 in DNA: TGTGCCAGCAGTTCACAGGGAATCTCCTACGAGCAGTACTTC.